This entry lists 9 T cell receptor beta chains sequenced from one sample in a study of shared clonotypes between healthy human individuals. Repertoires were generated with immunoSEQ multiplex PCR, while TCRdb's copy carries only in-frame clones and drops some. The sample includes millions of clones, 85% to 95% of them seen just once. Sequencing was performed on naive CD4+ T cells sorted from blood. Subset here: CD45RA+ positively selected. All receptors come from a young man in good health.

CDR3 loop: CAISDRQGDNTEAFF. In DNA, the CDR3 is TGTGCCATCAGTGACAGGCAGGGGGATAACACTGAAGCTTTCTTT. The chain couples TRBV10-3 to TRBJ1-1, with TRBD1 matching 7 bases. V gave up 3 bases and J gave up 2 bases; unmatched junction bases: 6. Germline assignment: CDR1 ENHRY and CDR2 SYGVKD. The CDR3 contains 15 residues.

The chain links TRBV30 to TRBJ2-7; a possible D gene is TRBD1 (6 bases). This CDR3 contains 13 residues. CDR1 is GTSNPN and CDR2 is SVGIG in the germline V gene (reference sequence). Trimming removed 5 bases at V and 2 bases at J, with 13 bases between. The DNA for the CDR3 is TGTGCCTGGTGGAGACAGGTCCCCTACGAGCAGTACTTC. As protein: CAWWRQVPYEQYF.

The chain carries TRBV18 and TRBJ2-1; 11 positions match TRBD2. This CDR3 is 17 amino acids long. Germline values: CDR1 KGHSH, CDR2 LQKENI. J lost 4 bases, V lost 6 bases, and 11 bases had no gene match. The CDR3 is CASSSTGLAGGYNEQFF. In DNA form, the CDR3 reads TGTGCCAGCTCGTCCACCGGGCTAGCGGGAGGATACAATGAGCAGTTCTTC.

The chain recombines TRBV2 with TRBJ2-7; D ambiguous. The V end lost 8 bases, the J end lost 3 bases, and 11 bases lay between the germline ends. Looked up from germline, CDR1 is SNHLY and CDR2 is FYNNEI. This CDR3 contains 12 residues. CDR3 region: CASGWADYEQYF. DNA for the CDR3: TGTGCCAGCGGATGGGCCGACTACGAGCAGTACTTC.

The chain uses TRBV5-1 and TRBJ1-1; no firm D call. Between the trimmed V and J ends, which lost 0 bases and 2 bases, there was a span of 11 bases. The germline gives CDR1 SGHRS, CDR2 YFSETQ. This CDR3 region has 15 residues. In DNA, the CDR3 is TGCGCCAGCAGCTTGGCGGCAGCGGGAAACACTGAAGCTTTCTTT. Translating gives CASSLAAAGNTEAFF.

The chain carries TRBV6-5 and TRBJ1-1; TRBD1 matches 10 bases. The ends lost 2 bases at V and 2 bases at J; junction bases unmatched: 5. Germline lookup yields CDR1 MNHEY and CDR2 SVGAGI. CDR3 length equals 16 residues. Here the CDR3 reads CASSYRRDRGNTEAFF. As DNA, the CDR3 is TGTGCCAGCAGTTACCGGAGGGACAGGGGTAACACTGAAGCTTTCTTT.

V gene TRBV2 combines with J gene TRBJ2-1; 14 bases map to TRBD2. Trimming removed 6 bases from V and 3 bases from J; junction bases left unmatched: 10. The CDR3 loop spans 18 amino acids. Germline V gene data show CDR1 as SNHLY and CDR2 as FYNNEI. CDR3 DNA: TGTGCCAGCAGCCCGACTAGCGGGAGGGCCATACTCTACAATGAGCAGTTCTTC. It codes for CASSPTSGRAILYNEQFF.

The rearrangement uses TRBV5-1 and TRBJ2-3; D gene unclear. CDR3 length: 14 amino acids. Trimming stripped 1 base from V and 2 bases from J, with 8 bases between. Germline lookup yields CDR1 SGHRS and CDR2 YFSETQ. The DNA of the CDR3 is TGCGCCAGCAGCTTGAGGACCGTCACAGATACGCAGTATTTT. Amino acids: CASSLRTVTDTQYF.

In this sample, this clone turned up once. The chain has TRBV19 and TRBJ2-7; 9 nucleotides line up with TRBD1. In germline, CDR1 is LNHDA, CDR2 SQIVND (reference sequence). This CDR3 is built from 15 residues. V was clipped by 6 bases and J by 3 bases; unmatched bases: 9. CDR3 sequence reads: CASRNLQGAGYEQYF. The CDR3 nucleotides read TGTGCCAGTAGGAATCTACAGGGGGCTGGCTACGAGCAGTACTTC.